The clone carrying this TCR beta chain was seen a few times. What it binds is not known. TCRdb re-called the RT-PCR reads through MiXCR, storing one row per CDR3 protein. The sample consists of fewer than 600,000 distinct CDR3 sequences, around 7.7% of them appearing once. This sample is part of a study of response to subunit inactivated influenza vaccine. Broader study findings: That few new T cells are recruited by each seasonal influenza vaccination was the authors' suggestion.

The CDR3 is 15 amino acids. V dropped 7 bases and J dropped 7; count of bases not matched to a gene: 10. Germline V gene data show CDR1 as LNHDA and CDR2 as SQIVND (reference sequence). The TCR sequence derives from a man aged 45 to 70 who received an inactivated influenza vaccine. This sequence joins TRBV19 and TRBJ2-4; TRBD2 agrees at 10 bases. The sample here was PBMCs from blood, taken roughly 24 months after vaccination. The CDR3: CASTPSGRAVNIQYF. CDR3 bases: TGTGCCAGTACCCCCAGCGGGAGGGCCGTCAACATTCAGTACTTC.